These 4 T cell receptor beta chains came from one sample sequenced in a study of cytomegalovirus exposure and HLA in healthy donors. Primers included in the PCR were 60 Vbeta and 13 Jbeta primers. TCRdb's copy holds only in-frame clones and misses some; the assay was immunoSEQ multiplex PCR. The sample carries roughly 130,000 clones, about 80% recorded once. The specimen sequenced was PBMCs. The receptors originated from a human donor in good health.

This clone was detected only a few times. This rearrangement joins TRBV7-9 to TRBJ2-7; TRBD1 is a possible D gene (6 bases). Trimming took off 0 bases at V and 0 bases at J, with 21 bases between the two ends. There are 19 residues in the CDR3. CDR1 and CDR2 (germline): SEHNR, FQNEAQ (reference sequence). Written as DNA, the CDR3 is TGTGCCAGCAGCTTAGCCCGGACAGTCTATAATCACAGCTCCTACGAGCAGTACTTC. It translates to CASSLARTVYNHSSYEQYF.

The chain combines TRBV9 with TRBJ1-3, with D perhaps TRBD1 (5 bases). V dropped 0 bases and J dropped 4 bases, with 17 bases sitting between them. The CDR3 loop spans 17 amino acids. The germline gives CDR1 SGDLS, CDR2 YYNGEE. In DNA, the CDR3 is TGTGCCAGCAGCGTAGACACCTCAGGGACTTTAGGAAACACCATATATTTT. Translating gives CASSVDTSGTLGNTIYF.

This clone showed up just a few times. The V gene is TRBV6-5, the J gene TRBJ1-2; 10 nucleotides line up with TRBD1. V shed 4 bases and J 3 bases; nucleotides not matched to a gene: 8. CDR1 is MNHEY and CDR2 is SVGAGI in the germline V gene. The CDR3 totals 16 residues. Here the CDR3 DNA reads TGTGCCAGCAGTTCCCGGACAGGGGGGTTGGACTATGGCTACACCTTC. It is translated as CASSSRTGGLDYGYTF.

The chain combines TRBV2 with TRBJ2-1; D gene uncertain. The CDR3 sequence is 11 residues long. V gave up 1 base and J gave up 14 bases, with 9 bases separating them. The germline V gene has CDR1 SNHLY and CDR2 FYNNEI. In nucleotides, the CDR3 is TGTGCCAGCAGTGAAGAGTCTATGAAGTTCTTC. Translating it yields CASSEESMKFF.